Listed below are T cell receptor beta chains from one sample, sequenced in a study of OX40 agonist ivuxolimab in advanced cancers. Method: immunoSEQ multiplex PCR; TCRdb's copy keeps in-frame clones and lacks some. The repertoire includes fewer than 20,000 clones, approximately 78% of them detected once, and 14% to 15% sits in the top ten. Sequencing used CD4+ or CD8+ T cells sorted from blood, obtained in a trial of the OX40 agonist ivuxolimab. All receptors derive from an adult with an advanced solid tumor such as melanoma, head and neck, liver or kidney cancer. CDR3s include the opening cysteine and the closing phenylalanine or tryptophan. The D gene is left open where the match is weak. Clone size is not always given. Where it is, it says once, few, many or a class for expanded clones.

V gene,D gene,J gene,clone size,CDR3 protein,CDR3 DNA
TRBV5-4,TRBD1,TRBJ2-1,NA,CASSLGTGANNEQFF,TGTGCCAGCAGCTTAGGGACAGGGGCGAACAATGAGCAGTTCTTC
TRBV19,NA,TRBJ2-7,NA,CASSIDRGIGEQYF,TGTGCCAGTAGTATAGATCGGGGAATTGGCGAGCAGTACTTC
TRBV10-3,NA,TRBJ2-7,NA,CAIGHPKQYF,TGTGCCATCGGACACCCCAAGCAGTACTTC
TRBV5-6,NA,TRBJ1-2,NA,CASSLPRYSYTF,TGTGCCAGCAGCTTGCCGCGTTATAGCTACACCTTC
TRBV4-2,NA,TRBJ2-4,NA,CASSQSLLQGEPENIQYF,TGTGCCAGCAGCCAAAGCCTACTTCAGGGTGAACCAGAGAACATTCAGTACTTC
TRBV5-4,NA,TRBJ2-2,NA,CASSSGPNTGELFF,TGTGCCAGCAGCAGCGGACCGAACACCGGGGAGCTGTTTTTT
TRBV9,NA,TRBJ1-3,NA,CASSVDGADTIYF,TGTGCCAGCAGCGTAGACGGGGCGGACACCATATATTTT
TRBV7-2,NA,TRBJ1-3,NA,CASSLGGNTIYF,TGTGCCAGCAGCTTAGGGGGAAACACCATATATTTT
TRBV19,NA,TRBJ2-7,once,CATVGRGNEQYF,TGTGCCACCGTGGGGAGGGGGAACGAGCAGTACTTC
TRBV6-1,NA,TRBJ1-1,NA,CASSEEPRTEAFF,TGTGCCAGCAGTGAAGAGCCCAGGACCGAAGCTTTCTTT
TRBV6-1,NA,TRBJ1-5,NA,CASSGGDQPQHF,TGTGCCAGCAGTGGTGGGGATCAGCCCCAGCATTTT
TRBV7-6,NA,TRBJ1-3,NA,CASSLGRTSGNTIYF,TGTGCCAGCAGCTTAGGACGGACCTCTGGAAACACCATATATTTT
TRBV2,NA,TRBJ2-1,NA,CASSPRYNEQFF,TGTGCCAGCAGCCCGAGGTACAATGAGCAGTTCTTC
TRBV15,NA,TRBJ2-3,NA,CATSPVRLDTQYF,TGTGCCACCAGCCCTGTCCGCTTGGATACGCAGTATTTT
TRBV7-2,NA,TRBJ2-1,NA,CASSFLRAGSSYNEQFF,TGTGCCAGCAGCTTTCTAAGGGCGGGGAGCTCCTACAATGAGCAGTTCTTC
TRBV4-1,NA,TRBJ2-7,once,CASSQGQKRSYEQYF,TGCGCCAGCAGCCAAGGACAGAAGAGGTCGTACGAGCAGTACTTC
TRBV5-1,NA,TRBJ1-1,NA,CASSTGTNTEAFF,TGCGCCAGCAGCACGGGGACGAACACTGAAGCTTTCTTT
TRBV27,NA,TRBJ1-2,few,CASSTRQNNYGYTF,TGTGCCAGCAGTACTCGACAGAACAACTATGGCTACACCTTC
TRBV28,NA,TRBJ1-2,NA,CASSRNPQGYGYTF,TGTGCCAGCAGTCGCAACCCCCAGGGCTATGGCTACACCTTC
TRBV7-8,TRBD1,TRBJ1-1,NA,CASSLGQDNTEAFF,TGTGCCAGCAGCTTGGGACAGGATAACACTGAAGCTTTCTTT
TRBV28,TRBD1,TRBJ2-1,NA,CASRADRAYNEQFF,TGTGCCAGCAGAGCAGACAGGGCGTACAATGAGCAGTTCTTC
TRBV9,TRBD1,TRBJ2-7,NA,CASQGAGEQYF,TGTGCCAGCCAGGGGGCGGGCGAGCAGTACTTC
TRBV9,NA,TRBJ2-1,NA,CASSVDGIHNEQFF,TGTGCCAGCAGCGTAGACGGGATCCACAATGAGCAGTTCTTC
TRBV9,NA,TRBJ2-3,NA,CASSVGITSSGTQYF,TGTGCCAGCAGCGTAGGGATTACTAGCTCGGGTACGCAGTATTTT
TRBV4-2,NA,TRBJ1-1,few,CASSQDGYRGGADNEAFF,TGTGCCAGCAGCCAAGATGGGTACCGGGGGGGCGCGGACAATGAAGCTTTCTTT
TRBV5-1,NA,TRBJ2-7,NA,CASSFGSGGFSYEQYF,TGCGCCAGCAGCTTCGGGTCTGGGGGGTTCTCCTACGAGCAGTACTTC
TRBV19,TRBD2,TRBJ2-1,few,CASSGGGDYNEQFF,TGTGCCAGTAGTGGGGGGGGAGACTACAATGAGCAGTTCTTC
TRBV18,NA,TRBJ2-7,few,CASSRQGGVEEQYF,TGTGCCAGCTCTCGGCAGGGAGGCGTGGAAGAGCAGTACTTC
TRBV27,NA,TRBJ2-7,NA,CASIPPDSGSYEQYF,TGTGCCAGCATCCCTCCTGACAGCGGCTCCTACGAGCAGTACTTC
TRBV2,NA,TRBJ1-2,once,CASSTGPRSYGYTF,TGTGCCAGCAGTACCGGGCCGCGGTCCTATGGCTACACCTTC
TRBV7-2,NA,TRBJ2-7,once,CASSFTGSYEQYF,TGTGCCAGCAGCTTTACAGGCTCCTACGAGCAGTACTTC
TRBV7-2,TRBD1,TRBJ2-1,NA,CASSLAGTGGYNEQFF,TGTGCCAGCAGCTTAGCCGGGACAGGTGGATACAATGAGCAGTTCTTC
TRBV5-4,TRBD1,TRBJ2-5,NA,CASSPPGQGTQETQYF,TGTGCCAGCAGCCCGCCGGGACAGGGTACTCAAGAGACCCAGTACTTC
TRBV28,NA,TRBJ1-1,NA,CASSIQGAEAFF,TGTGCCAGCAGTATACAGGGTGCTGAAGCTTTCTTT
TRBV6-6,NA,TRBJ1-2,NA,CASSFQTTGNYGYTF,TGTGCCAGCAGTTTCCAGACAACAGGGAACTATGGCTACACCTTC
TRBV27,TRBD1,TRBJ1-4,NA,CASSELPGQRKKLFF,TGTGCCAGCAGCGAACTGCCGGGACAGAGGAAAAAACTGTTTTTT
TRBV7-9,NA,TRBJ2-6,NA,CASRPTPWSDTGANVLTF,TGTGCCAGTAGACCCACCCCCTGGAGTGACACTGGGGCCAACGTCCTGACTTTC
TRBV9,TRBD2,TRBJ2-5,NA,CASSQQPGLAIETQYF,TGTGCCAGCAGCCAACAACCGGGACTAGCGATAGAGACCCAGTACTTC
TRBV13,NA,TRBJ2-1,medium-sized,CASSAGRSSYNEQFF,TGTGCCAGCAGCGCCGGGCGGAGCTCCTACAATGAGCAGTTCTTC
TRBV19,NA,TRBJ2-1,once,CASSNPLGEQFF,TGTGCCAGTAGTAACCCCTTGGGTGAGCAGTTCTTC
TRBV6-5,TRBD1,TRBJ1-2,NA,CASSDRVFGYTF,TGTGCCAGCAGTGACAGGGTTTTCGGCTACACCTTC
TRBV5-1,NA,TRBJ1-6,NA,CASSLDGLGSSPLHF,TGCGCCAGCAGCTTAGATGGATTAGGGTCTTCACCCCTCCACTTT
TRBV7-9,NA,TRBJ2-3,NA,CASSLARDGYTDTQYF,TGTGCCAGCAGCTTAGCGCGCGACGGGTACACAGATACGCAGTATTTT
TRBV19,NA,TRBJ1-2,NA,CASSPEGRGSYGYTF,TGTGCCAGTAGCCCAGAGGGAAGGGGTTCCTATGGCTACACCTTC
TRBV13,NA,TRBJ1-1,NA,CASSWSEGGTEAFF,TGTGCCAGCAGCTGGTCCGAGGGTGGCACTGAAGCTTTCTTT
TRBV10-1,TRBD1,TRBJ2-4,few,CASSNSRQGKNIQYF,TGCGCCAGCAGCAACTCTCGACAGGGCAAAAACATTCAGTACTTC
TRBV19,TRBD1,TRBJ1-6,few,CASTGRGTGNSPLHF,TGTGCCAGTACGGGAAGGGGGACAGGAAATTCACCCCTCCACTTT
TRBV7-2,NA,TRBJ2-7,NA,CASSLRGQRGNEQYF,TGTGCCAGCAGCTTAAGGGGGCAGCGGGGGAACGAGCAGTACTTC
TRBV6-6,NA,TRBJ2-1,once,CASSLTAASYNEQFF,TGTGCCAGCAGTTTGACAGCCGCTTCCTACAATGAGCAGTTCTTC
TRBV11-1,NA,TRBJ2-2,NA,CASSRKGNTGELFF,TGTGCCAGCAGCCGGAAGGGGAACACCGGGGAGCTGTTTTTT